A selection of T cell receptor beta chains follows, all from one sample in a study of response to subunit inactivated influenza vaccine. MiXCR, applied by TCRdb to the RT-PCR reads, yields one record per CDR3 protein. The repertoire has hundreds of thousands of distinct CDR3 sequences, about a fifth of them found once; the top ten carry roughly 10%. This sample comprised PBMCs from blood, obtained roughly 20 months after vaccination. The receptors shown here come from a man aged 50 to 75 who received an inactivated influenza vaccine. CDR3s include the opening cysteine and the closing phenylalanine or tryptophan. D genes are given only for firm matches. Expanded clones get a size class; other rows say once, few or many, or leave the size out.

d_call	clone_size	v_call	j_call	cdr3_nt	cdr3_aa
-	few	TRBV4-2	TRBJ1-2	TGTGCCAGCAGCCAGTCGGCGAATTTGATCTCCTGGAGCTACACCTTC	CASSQSANLISWSYTF
-	many	TRBV19	TRBJ1-1	TGTGCCAGTAGTATCCGCTCGGGACGAACCGGTGAAGCTTTCTTT	CASSIRSGRTGEAFF
-	few	TRBV7-9	TRBJ1-3	TGTGCCAGCAGCTCGACAGTCAGAGTGGCTGGAAACACCATATATTTT	CASSSTVRVAGNTIYF
-	few	TRBV19	TRBJ1-5	TGTGCCAGTAGCTCATTAGGTCGGCGAAATCAGCCCCAGCATTTT	CASSSLGRRNQPQHF
-	-	TRBV6-2/TRBV6-3	TRBJ2-1	TGTGCCAGCAGTTACCTGGGGAGTTCCTACAATGAGCAGTTCTTC	CASSYLGSSYNEQFF
-	many	TRBV7-9	TRBJ1-1	TGTGCCAGCAGCCCGCCCGTGGGGGTAGAAGCTGAAGCTTTCTTT	CASSPPVGVEAEAFF
-	-	TRBV6-2/TRBV6-3	TRBJ2-7	TGTGCCAGCAGTTACTCGCCAGGGGTCTACGAGCAGTACTTC	CASSYSPGVYEQYF
-	-	TRBV27	TRBJ1-1	TGTGCCAGCAGTTTATTGCTAGGTAACACTGAAGCTTTCTTT	CASSLLLGNTEAFF
-	-	TRBV16	TRBJ1-4	TGTGCCAGCAGCCAATCGCAAGGGCAAGAAAAACTGTTTTTT	CASSQSQGQEKLFF
-	-	TRBV18	TRBJ1-5	TGTGCCAGCTCACCAATCCCGGTGAATCAGCCCCAGCATTTT	CASSPIPVNQPQHF
-	few	TRBV19	TRBJ2-3	TGTGCCAGTAGCCCGACTAGGTCGGATACGCAGTATTTT	CASSPTRSDTQYF
-	few	TRBV2	TRBJ1-4	TGTGCCAGCAGCATGGGAGCCAGAGAAAAACTGTTTTTT	CASSMGAREKLFF
-	many	TRBV12-3/TRBV12-4	TRBJ1-1	TGTGCCAGCAGTTGGGAGGAGAACACTGAAGCTTTCTTT	CASSWEENTEAFF
TRBD1	few	TRBV15	TRBJ1-6	TGTGCCACCAGCAGAGCGGCAGGGGGCAATTCACCCCTCCACTTT	CATSRAAGGNSPLHF
-	-	TRBV6-1	TRBJ2-1	TGTGCCAGCAGCCAAGATCTAGCGCCTCGCTACAATGAGCAGTTCTTC	CASSQDLAPRYNEQFF
-	few	TRBV28	TRBJ1-5	TGTGCCAGCAGTTTTTTGGGGTTTGAGGGTAATCAGCCCCAGCATTTT	CASSFLGFEGNQPQHF
TRBD2	few	TRBV12-3/TRBV12-4	TRBJ2-5	TGTGCCAGCAGCCTCCTAGCGGGGGGGCCAGGAGAGACCCAGTACTTC	CASSLLAGGPGETQYF
TRBD2	few	TRBV20-1	TRBJ2-7	TGCAGTGCTAGTAGGGGGACTAGCGGGAGGTACGAGCAGTACTTC	CSASRGTSGRYEQYF
-	-	TRBV7-2	TRBJ2-2	TGTGCCAGCAGCTCCAGGGCGCCCCAATTACCCGGGGAGCTGTTTTTT	CASSSRAPQLPGELFF
TRBD1	many	TRBV10-3	TRBJ1-5	TGTGCCATCAGTCTGGGGACAGGGGGCGAGGGAAATCAGCCCCAGCATTTT	CAISLGTGGEGNQPQHF
-	few	TRBV15	TRBJ1-2	TGTGCCACCACCTCGACCGGGACAAAGGACGGCTACACCTTC	CATTSTGTKDGYTF
-	few	TRBV28	TRBJ1-6	TGTGCCAGCAGTTTTACCAATTCACCCCTCCACTTT	CASSFTNSPLHF
-	-	TRBV15	TRBJ2-2	TGTGCCACCAGCAGAGATCGGGAGCCTAGGCTGTTTTTT	CATSRDREPRLFF
-	many	TRBV5-1	TRBJ1-2	TGCGCCAGCAGCTTGGACCAGGGCCTATTGGGCTACACCTTC	CASSLDQGLLGYTF
TRBD1	few	TRBV4-3	TRBJ1-2	TGCGCCAGCAGCCAAGATGCCCAGGGGGCTTTTGGCTACACCTTC	CASSQDAQGAFGYTF
TRBD1	few	TRBV4-2	TRBJ2-5	TGTGCCAGCAGCCAACAACAGGGGAAACAAGAGACCCAGTACTTC	CASSQQQGKQETQYF
TRBD2	-	TRBV29-1	TRBJ2-1	TGCAGCGTTGAAGGCGGGAGGCGCTCCTACAATGAGCAGTTCTTC	CSVEGGRRSYNEQFF
TRBD2	-	TRBV7-8	TRBJ2-1	TGTGCCAGCAGCTTCTCTCGGGCTAGCGGCAATGAGCAGTTCTTC	CASSFSRASGNEQFF
-	-	TRBV19	TRBJ1-1	TGTGCCAGTAGTATAGATCTCCGACATCTCTGGGCTGAAGCTTTCTTT	CASSIDLRHLWAEAFF
-	-	TRBV7-2	TRBJ2-5	TGTGCCAGCAGCTTAGCCGGGCAGCCCCAAGAGACCCAGTACTTC	CASSLAGQPQETQYF